The clone carrying this TCR beta chain was seen repeatedly, ten times or more. The target antigen is unknown. The data belong to a study of T cell repertoires in cytomegalovirus infection. Study details: Shared public TCR beta signatures pointed to both CMV infection and a matching HLA type.

Germline CDR1 is SGHTA and CDR2 is FQGNSA. The CDR3 contains 15 residues. Trimming removed 1 base from V and 0 bases from J, with 10 bases in between. Study-level results: The cumulative frequency of public TCR beta families distinguished individuals who carried CMV together with the relevant HLA. HLA-C-restricted CMV clonotypes gave the most frequent clonotype in two of eight donors.

TCRdb itself ran the reads through MiXCR, one entry per CDR3 protein. The sample holds 65,000 to 90,000 distinct CDR3 sequences, 3.5% to 4% seen once. This sequence originates from a human donor in good health (CMV status not recorded). Some clones in this sample may be carry-over from other donors' samples. The genes are TRBV7-2 and TRBJ2-7; TRBD2 might be the D (5 bases). The sequenced sample consisted of PBMCs. DNA of the CDR3: TGTGCCAGCAGCTTAGAGCAGCGGTACTCCTACGAGCAGTACTTC. Residues: CASSLEQRYSYEQYF.